The entry below gives a single T cell receptor (beta chain) sequence along with its context. Its antigen is undetermined. The data derive from a study of neoadjuvant anti-PD-1 for oral cavity cancer. Study outcomes and limitations: Treg/Th17 ratio rose with pretreatment blood and fell with post-treatment tumor TCRbeta clonality.

The protocol was immunoSEQ multiplex PCR, while the TCRdb copy is restricted to in-frame clones and leaves out a portion. The sample carries 15,000 to 20,000 clones, around 76% recorded once. The V end was cut by 2 bases, the J end by 4 bases, with 8 bases between. The germline gives CDR1 GTSNPN, CDR2 SVGIG (reference sequence). The CDR3 loop spans 12 amino acids. V usage is TRBV30 and J usage is TRBJ1-2; possibly TRBD1 for D (5 bases). This TCR came from a person aged 35-79 years with oral cavity squamous cell carcinoma. Sequencing used PBMCs, obtained before nivolumab (anti-PD-1) treatment. The CDR3 sequence: CAWSTGGYGYTF. In DNA form, the CDR3 reads TGTGCCTGGAGTACCGGGGGCTATGGCTACACCTTC.